The 9 T cell receptor beta chains below were found in one sample sequenced in a study of blood T cell repertoires in COVID-19. The method was immunoSEQ multiplex PCR; TCRdb's version includes in-frame clones alone and lacks a portion of them. The table shows fewer than 90,000 clones, with 75% to 85% occurring only once. Material: peripheral blood. The receptors come from an elderly woman with acute or convalescent COVID-19.

The chain employs TRBV5-1 and TRBJ2-1; 7 positions match TRBD1. The germline V gene encodes CDR1 SGHRS and CDR2 YFSETQ. The CDR3 extends over 14 amino acids. The trim removed 0 bases at V and 7 bases at J, leaving 4 bases unmatched. CDR3 in DNA: TGCGCCAGCAGCTTGGAACAGGGGTGGAATGAGCAGTTCTTC. This encodes CASSLEQGWNEQFF.

The V call is TRBV11-3, the J call TRBJ2-2, with a possible D match to TRBD1 (6 bases). The CDR3 covers 13 residues. Per germline, CDR1 SGHNT and CDR2 YENEEA. Between the trimmed V and J ends, which lost 4 bases and 6 bases, there was a span of 9 bases. CDR3 nucleotides: TGTGCCAGCAGCTCCAGGGGTCCCGGGGAGCTGTTTTTT. This sequence encodes CASSSRGPGELFF.

This chain joins TRBV5-1 and TRBJ1-4, with 8 nucleotides matching TRBD1. Per the germline V gene, CDR1 is SGHRS and CDR2 is YFSETQ. J gave up 4 bases and V 0 bases, and 5 bases lay outside the gene matches. CDR3 length: 16 residues. CDR3 in amino acids: CASSLVQGEGNEKLFF. In DNA, the CDR3 is TGCGCCAGCAGCTTGGTACAGGGGGAGGGTAATGAAAAACTGTTTTTT.

The V call is TRBV5-5, the J call TRBJ2-3; 10 positions match TRBD2. The CDR3 is made up of 17 amino acids. The V and J ends lost 4 bases and 0 bases, in that order; junction bases with no gene match: 8. Germline V CDR1 and CDR2: SGHKS, YYEKEE (reference sequence). In DNA form, the CDR3 reads TGTGCCAGCAGCATACGGACTAGCGGTTATAGCACAGATACGCAGTATTTT. This sequence encodes CASSIRTSGYSTDTQYF.

The genes are TRBV5-1 and TRBJ2-3; possible D gene TRBD1, 6 bases. The germline V gene has CDR1 SGHRS and CDR2 YFSETQ. Trimming left V 7 bases short and J 0 bases short, with 9 bases between. The CDR3 length is 13 residues. This chain's CDR3 is CASGQGSTDTQYF. The CDR3 DNA reads TGCGCCAGCGGTCAGGGGAGCACAGATACGCAGTATTTT. Together with reference TRBV5-1 and TRBJ2-3, the CDR3 gives the full variable domain: KAGVTQTPRYLIKTRGQQVTLSCSPISGHRSVSWYQQTPGQGLQFLFEYFSETQRNKGNFPGRFSGRQFSNSRSEMNVSTLELGDSALYLCASGQGSTDTQYFGPGTRLTVL.

The chain recombines TRBV3-1 (or the pseudogene TRBV3-2) with TRBJ2-3; 7 bases fit TRBD2. V gave up 4 bases and J gave up 2 bases; unmatched junction bases: 24. The CDR3 spans 21 residues. In germline, CDR1 is LGHDT, CDR2 YNNKEL (reference sequence). The CDR3 nucleotides read TGTGCCAGCAGCCTATACCGGGGCGGGAGTTTAGTTGGGAATCCCACAGATACGCAGTATTTT. It codes for CASSLYRGGSLVGNPTDTQYF.

The chain couples TRBV18 to TRBJ1-2; TRBD1 might be the D (6 bases). The V gene lost 6 bases and the J gene lost 7 bases, with 24 bases spanning the gap. CDR3 size: 16 residues. CDR1 is KGHSH and CDR2 is LQKENI in the germline V gene. The CDR3 here is CASSPPQGIFYFGYTF. CDR3 sequence (DNA): TGTGCCAGCTCCCCCCCACAGGGCATTTTCTATTTTGGCTACACCTTC.

This clone is a singleton in its sample. This rearrangement joins TRBV19 to TRBJ2-5; 16 nucleotides match TRBD2. V lost 3 bases and J lost 2; bases outside the gene matches: 0. Germline CDR1 reads LNHDA; CDR2 reads SQIVND (reference sequence). The CDR3 runs 16 residues. The CDR3 reads CASSMGLAGGQETQYF. DNA of the CDR3: TGTGCCAGTAGTATGGGACTAGCGGGAGGGCAAGAGACCCAGTACTTC.

The rearrangement uses TRBV7-9 and TRBJ1-1, with no clear D. The CDR3 is 13 amino acids. V was pared by 7 bases and J by 0 bases, with 9 bases between. CDR1 SEHNR and CDR2 FQNEAQ come from the germline V gene (reference sequence). The CDR3 DNA reads TGTGCCAGCACCACTGAGATGAACACTGAAGCTTTCTTT. This translates into CASTTEMNTEAFF.